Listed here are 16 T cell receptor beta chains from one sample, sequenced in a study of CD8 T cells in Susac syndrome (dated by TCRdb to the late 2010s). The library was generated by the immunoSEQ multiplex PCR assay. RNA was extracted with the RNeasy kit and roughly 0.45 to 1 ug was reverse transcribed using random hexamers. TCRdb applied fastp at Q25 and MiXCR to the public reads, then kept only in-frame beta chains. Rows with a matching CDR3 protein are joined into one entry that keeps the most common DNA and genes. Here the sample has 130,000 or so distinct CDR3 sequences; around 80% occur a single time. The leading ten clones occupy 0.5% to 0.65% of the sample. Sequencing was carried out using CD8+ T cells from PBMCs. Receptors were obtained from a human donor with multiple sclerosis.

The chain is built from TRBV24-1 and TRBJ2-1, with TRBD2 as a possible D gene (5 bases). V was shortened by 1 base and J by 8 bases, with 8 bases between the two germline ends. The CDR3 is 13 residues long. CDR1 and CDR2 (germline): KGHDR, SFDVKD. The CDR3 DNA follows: TGTGCCACCAGTGATTTAATCGGGGATGAGCAGTTCTTC. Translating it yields CATSDLIGDEQFF.

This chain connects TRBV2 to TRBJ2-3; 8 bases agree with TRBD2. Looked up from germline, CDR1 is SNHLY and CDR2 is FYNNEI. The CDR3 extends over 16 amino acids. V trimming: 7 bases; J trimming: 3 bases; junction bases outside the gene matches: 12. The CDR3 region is CASNREAGVLTDTQYF. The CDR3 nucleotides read TGTGCCAGCAACCGAGAAGCGGGAGTGTTAACAGATACGCAGTATTTT.

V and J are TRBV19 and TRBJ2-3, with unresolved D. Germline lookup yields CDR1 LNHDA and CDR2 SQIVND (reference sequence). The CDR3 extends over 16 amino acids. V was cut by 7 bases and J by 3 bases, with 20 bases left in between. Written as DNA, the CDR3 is TGTGCCAGTACCCCAGCGTGGTTTGGGCAGACAGATACGCAGTATTTT. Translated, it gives CASTPAWFGQTDTQYF.

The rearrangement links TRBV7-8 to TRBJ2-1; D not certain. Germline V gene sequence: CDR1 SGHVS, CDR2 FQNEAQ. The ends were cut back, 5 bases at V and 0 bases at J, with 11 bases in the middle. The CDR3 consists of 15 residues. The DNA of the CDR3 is TGTGCCAGCAGCCGAGCTAGGAGCTCCTACAATGAGCAGTTCTTC. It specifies CASSRARSSYNEQFF.

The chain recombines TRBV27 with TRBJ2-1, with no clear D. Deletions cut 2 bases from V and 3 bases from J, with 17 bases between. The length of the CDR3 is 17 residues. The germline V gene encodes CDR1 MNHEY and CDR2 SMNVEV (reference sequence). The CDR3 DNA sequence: TGTGCCAGCAGTTTAAGCCCCGGACGGATTCTCTACAATGAGCAGTTCTTC. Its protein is CASSLSPGRILYNEQFF.

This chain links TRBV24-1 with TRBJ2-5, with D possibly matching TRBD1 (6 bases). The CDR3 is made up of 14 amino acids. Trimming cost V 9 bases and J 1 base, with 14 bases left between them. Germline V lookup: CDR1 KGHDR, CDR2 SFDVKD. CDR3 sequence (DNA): TGTGCCACCCGCAGACAGGACCCCCAAGAGACCCAGTACTTC. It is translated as CATRRQDPQETQYF.

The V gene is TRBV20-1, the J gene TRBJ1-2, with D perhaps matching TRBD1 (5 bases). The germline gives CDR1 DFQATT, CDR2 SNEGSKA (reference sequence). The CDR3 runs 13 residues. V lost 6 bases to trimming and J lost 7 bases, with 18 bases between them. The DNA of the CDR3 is TGCAGTGCCGGGATAGAAGGGGTTCTTGGCTACACCTTC. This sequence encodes CSAGIEGVLGYTF.

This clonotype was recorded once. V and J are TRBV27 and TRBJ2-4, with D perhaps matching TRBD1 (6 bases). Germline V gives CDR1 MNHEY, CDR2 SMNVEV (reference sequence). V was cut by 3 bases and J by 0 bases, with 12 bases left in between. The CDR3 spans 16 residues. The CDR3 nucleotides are TGTGCCAGCAGTTTTACTTGGGGGCTAGCCAAAAACATTCAGTACTTC. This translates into CASSFTWGLAKNIQYF.

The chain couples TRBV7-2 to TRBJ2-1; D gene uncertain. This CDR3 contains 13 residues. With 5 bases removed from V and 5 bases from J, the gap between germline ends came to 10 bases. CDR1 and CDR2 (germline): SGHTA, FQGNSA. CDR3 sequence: CASSHALHNEQFF. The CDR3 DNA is TGTGCCAGCAGCCATGCTCTACACAATGAGCAGTTCTTC.

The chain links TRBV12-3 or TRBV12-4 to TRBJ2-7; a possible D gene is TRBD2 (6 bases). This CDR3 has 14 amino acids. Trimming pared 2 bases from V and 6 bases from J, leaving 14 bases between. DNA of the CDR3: TGTGCCAGCAGTTTAACGGGGGACCACTTCGAGCAGTACTTC. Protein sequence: CASSLTGDHFEQYF.

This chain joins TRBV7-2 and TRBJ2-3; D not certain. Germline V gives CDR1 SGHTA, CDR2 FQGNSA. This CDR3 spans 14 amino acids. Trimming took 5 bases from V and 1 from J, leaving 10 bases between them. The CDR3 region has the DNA TGTGCCAGCAGCCCAAATGGGGGCACAGATACGCAGTATTTT. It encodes CASSPNGGTDTQYF.

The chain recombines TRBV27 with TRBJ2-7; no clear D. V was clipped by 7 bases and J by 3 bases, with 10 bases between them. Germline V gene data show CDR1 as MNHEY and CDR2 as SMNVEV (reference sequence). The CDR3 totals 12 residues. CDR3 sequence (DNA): TGTGCCAGCATGGGCCAGGTCTACGAGCAGTACTTC. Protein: CASMGQVYEQYF.

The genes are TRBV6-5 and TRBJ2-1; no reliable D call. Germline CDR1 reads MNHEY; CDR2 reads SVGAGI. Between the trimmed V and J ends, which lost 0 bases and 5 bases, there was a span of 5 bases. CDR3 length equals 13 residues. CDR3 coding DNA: TGTGCCAGCAGTTACTCCCGGGACAATGAGCAGTTCTTC. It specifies CASSYSRDNEQFF.

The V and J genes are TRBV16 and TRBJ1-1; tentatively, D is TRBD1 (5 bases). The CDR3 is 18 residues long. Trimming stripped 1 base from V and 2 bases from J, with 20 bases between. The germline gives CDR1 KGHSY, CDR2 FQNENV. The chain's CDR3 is CASSQFQGEESGNTEAFF. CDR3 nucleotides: TGTGCCAGCAGCCAATTCCAGGGCGAGGAAAGTGGTAACACTGAAGCTTTCTTT.

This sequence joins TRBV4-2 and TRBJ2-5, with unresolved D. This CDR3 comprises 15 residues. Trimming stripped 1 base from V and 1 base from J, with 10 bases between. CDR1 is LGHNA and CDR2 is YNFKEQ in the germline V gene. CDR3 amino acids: CASSQAFSAQETQYF. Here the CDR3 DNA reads TGTGCCAGCAGCCAAGCCTTCAGCGCCCAAGAGACCCAGTACTTC.

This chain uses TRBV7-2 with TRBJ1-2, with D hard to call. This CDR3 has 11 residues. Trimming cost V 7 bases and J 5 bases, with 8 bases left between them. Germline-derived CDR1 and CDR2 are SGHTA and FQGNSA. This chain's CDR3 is CASTLGYGYTF. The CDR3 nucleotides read TGTGCCAGCACCCTAGGATATGGCTACACCTTC.